The TCR beta chain under discussion was sequenced for a study of OX40 agonist ivuxolimab in advanced cancers. About the study: Patients undergoing dose escalation presented with hepatocellular carcinoma, melanoma, renal cell or head and neck cancer. Partial response was recorded in three patients: one hepatocellular carcinoma and two cutaneous melanoma cases.

Whole-study findings and limits: CD8+ T cells were the subset that, on average, had more expanded clones than CD4+.

V was pared by 2 bases and J by 0 bases, with 7 bases of the junction left unmatched. The CDR3 sequence is 17 residues long. Germline V gene sequence: CDR1 PRHDT, CDR2 FYEKMQ (reference sequence). Using immunoSEQ multiplex PCR, the repertoire was profiled, and TCRdb retains in-frame clones only, with some absent. The profile shows about 59,000 clones, around 90% of them singletons. People who had autoimmune disease history or systemic immunosuppression were excluded. Regarding this clone: Its antigen is still unknown.

The chain has TRBV13 and TRBJ2-3; 8 bases are a match to TRBD2. The TCR comes from an adult with an advanced solid tumor such as melanoma, head and neck, liver or kidney cancer. This sample comprised CD4+ or CD8+ T cells sorted from blood, obtained in a trial of the OX40 agonist ivuxolimab. CDR3 sequence: CASSLRGLGVSTDTQYF. DNA for the CDR3: TGTGCCAGCAGCTTACGGGGACTAGGCGTTAGCACAGATACGCAGTATTTT.